The 10 T cell receptor beta chains presented below share a single source sample, sequenced in a study of blood T cell repertoires in COVID-19. Repertoires were generated with immunoSEQ multiplex PCR, while TCRdb's copy carries only in-frame clones and drops some. The sample yields roughly 360,000 clones, more than 75% seen once. What was sequenced was peripheral blood. These receptors originate from a human donor with acute or convalescent COVID-19. The donor label of this sample is uncertain.

J is TRBJ2-1 and V is TRBV7-2; no reliable D call. Germline V lookup: CDR1 SGHTA, CDR2 FQGNSA. The length of the CDR3 is 16 residues. With 4 bases removed from V and 0 bases from J, the gap between germline ends came to 13 bases. CDR3 residues: CASSSSLISSYNEQFF. For the CDR3, the DNA is TGTGCCAGCAGCTCCTCCCTGATTAGCTCCTACAATGAGCAGTTCTTC.

The chain is built from TRBV7-8 and TRBJ1-6; no reliable D call. V lost 1 base to trimming and J lost 0 bases, with 4 bases between them. The CDR3 consists of 15 residues. Germline CDR1 and CDR2: SGHVS and FQNEAQ. DNA for the CDR3: TGTGCCAGCAGCTTAGGGAGCTCCTATAATTCACCCCTCCACTTT. The encoded protein is CASSLGSSYNSPLHF.

This chain links TRBV2 with TRBJ1-5; D is perhaps TRBD1 (5 bases). This CDR3 has 15 residues. Germline CDR1 reads SNHLY; CDR2 reads FYNNEI. V was cut by 6 bases and J by 3 bases, with 15 bases left in between. The CDR3 spells CASRGGGAPNQPQHF. CDR3 nucleotides: TGTGCCAGCAGGGGGGGAGGGGCCCCCAATCAGCCCCAGCATTTT.

V and J are TRBV7-9 and TRBJ2-1; 11 bases are shared with TRBD2. CDR1 and CDR2 from the germline V gene are SEHNR and FQNEAQ (reference sequence). V dropped 3 bases and J dropped 3; count of bases not matched to a gene: 10. CDR3 length: 18 amino acids. Written as DNA, the CDR3 is TGTGCCAGCAGCTTCCCCAAGACTAGCGGGGCCGACTACAATGAGCAGTTCTTC. Amino acids: CASSFPKTSGADYNEQFF.

V is TRBV6-2 or TRBV6-3 and J is TRBJ2-1; 11 bases are shared with TRBD2. This CDR3 contains 18 residues. Germline values: CDR1 MNHEY, CDR2 SVGEGT. V lost 4 bases to trimming and J lost 2 bases; unmatched junction nucleotides: 10. In nucleotides, the CDR3 is TGTGCCAGCAGTTTGCTAGCGGGAGGAGTCAGGGCCTACAATGAGCAGTTCTTC. It specifies CASSLLAGGVRAYNEQFF.

This rearrangement joins TRBV19 to TRBJ1-5; TRBD1 agrees at 11 bases. With V trimmed by 4 bases and J by 5 bases, 4 bases remained unmatched. Germline V CDR1 and CDR2: LNHDA, SQIVND (reference sequence). This CDR3 has 15 amino acids. This chain's CDR3 is CASSRTGGGDQPQHF. In DNA form, the CDR3 reads TGTGCCAGTAGTAGGACAGGGGGCGGGGATCAGCCCCAGCATTTT.

This sequence joins TRBV12-3 or TRBV12-4 and TRBJ1-2; maybe TRBD1 (6 bases). Trimming removed 1 base at V and 8 bases at J, with 11 bases between. This CDR3 is built from 13 residues. The CDR3 DNA reads TGTGCCAGCAGTTTAGGCAGGGGCCGAGGCTACACCTTC. Its protein product is CASSLGRGRGYTF.

This rearrangement joins TRBV5-4 to TRBJ2-5; TRBD2 matches 14 bases. The germline CDR1 and CDR2 sequences are SGHNT and YYREEE (reference sequence). V was clipped by 2 bases and J by 5 bases; unmatched bases: 5. The CDR3 is 16 amino acids. The CDR3 DNA reads TGTGCCAGCAGCTTTCGACTAGCGGGGGGGCATGAGACCCAGTACTTC. The encoded protein is CASSFRLAGGHETQYF.

V usage is TRBV30 and J usage is TRBJ2-3, with 8 bases lining up with TRBD1. V was pared by 2 bases and J by 2 bases, with 6 bases of the junction left unmatched. Germline V lookup: CDR1 GTSNPN, CDR2 SVGIG (reference sequence). The CDR3 contains 15 residues. CDR3 residues: CAWSFWTGNTDTQYF. CDR3 in DNA: TGTGCCTGGAGTTTCTGGACAGGGAACACAGATACGCAGTATTTT. Combining the CDR3 with reference TRBV30 and TRBJ2-3 gives the whole variable domain SQTIHQWPATLVQPVGSPLSLECTVEGTSNPNLYWYRQAAGRGLQLLFYSVGIGQISSEVPQNLSASRPQDRQFILSSKKLLLSDSGFYLCAWSFWTGNTDTQYFGPGTRLTVL.

This CDR3 reads CASSLGPLGPEQFF. CDR3 sequence (DNA): TGTGCCAGCTCTCTAGGACCTCTGGGGCCTGAGCAGTTCTTC. This rearrangement joins TRBV18 to TRBJ2-1, with a weak D call TRBD1 (5 bases). Germline CDR1 reads KGHSH; CDR2 reads LQKENI. V lost 6 bases, J lost 9 bases, and 18 bases lay in between. The CDR3 runs to 14 residues. The whole variable domain, remainder taken from reference TRBV18 and TRBJ2-1, is NAGVMQNPRHLVRRRGQEARLRCSPMKGHSHVYWYRQLPEEGLKFMVYLQKENIIDESGMPKERFSAEFPKEGPSILRIQQVVRGDSAAYFCASSLGPLGPEQFFGPGTRLTVL.